This T cell receptor (beta chain) was identified in a study of cytomegalovirus exposure and HLA in healthy donors. General study findings and limits: The investigators catalogued some 150 TCR beta chains as cytomegalovirus-associated. Rare TCR sequences predominated, though certain public TCRs were found in many donors.

It was the approximately 120-subject validation cohort, separate from the approximately 700-subject first cohort, to which the donors belonged. CDR3 length: 15 amino acids. V dropped 4 bases and J dropped 4 bases, with 15 bases sitting between them. Looked up from germline, CDR1 is SGHNT and CDR2 is YYREEE (reference sequence). This clone was observed a single time. Its antigen is as yet unknown. TCRdb's copy holds only in-frame clones and misses some; the assay was immunoSEQ multiplex PCR. The sample records over 200,000 clones, around nine tenths being singletons. This TCR was recovered from a woman aged 18-30 years in good health and CMV-seronegative. The chain links TRBV5-4 to TRBJ1-3; possible D gene TRBD1, 6 bases. Source material: PBMCs. In DNA, the CDR3 is TGTGCCAGCAGCCAGACAGGCGCTGGAGGAAACACCATATATTTT. Translating it yields CASSQTGAGGNTIYF.